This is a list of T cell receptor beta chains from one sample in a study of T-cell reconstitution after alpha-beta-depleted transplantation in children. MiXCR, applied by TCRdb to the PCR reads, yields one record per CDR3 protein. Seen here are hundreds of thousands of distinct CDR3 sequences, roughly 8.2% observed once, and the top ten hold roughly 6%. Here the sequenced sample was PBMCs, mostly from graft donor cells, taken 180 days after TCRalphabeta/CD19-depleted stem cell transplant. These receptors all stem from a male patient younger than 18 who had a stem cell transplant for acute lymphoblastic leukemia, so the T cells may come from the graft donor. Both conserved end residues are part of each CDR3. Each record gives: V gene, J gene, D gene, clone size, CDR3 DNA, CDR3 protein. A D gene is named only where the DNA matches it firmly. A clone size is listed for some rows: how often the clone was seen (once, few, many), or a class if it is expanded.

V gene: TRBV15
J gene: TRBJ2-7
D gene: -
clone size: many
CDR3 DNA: TGTGCCACCAGCAGAGCTATCGACGTGCCCCCTGGCGAGCAGTACTTC
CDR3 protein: CATSRAIDVPPGEQYF

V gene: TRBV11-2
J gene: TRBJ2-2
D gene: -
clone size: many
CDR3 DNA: TGTGCCAGCAGCTTAGACGGGGGTACCCGGGAGCTGTTTTTT
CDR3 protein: CASSLDGGTRELFF

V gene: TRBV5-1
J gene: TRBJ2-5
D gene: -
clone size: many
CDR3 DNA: TGCGCCAGCAGCTTGGCCGGGACACCGCAAGAGACCCAGTACTTC
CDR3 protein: CASSLAGTPQETQYF

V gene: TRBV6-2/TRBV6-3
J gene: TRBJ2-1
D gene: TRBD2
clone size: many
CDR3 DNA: TGTGCCAGCTGGGGACTATCGGGAGAGAGGGTGGGGTACAATGAGCAGTTCTTC
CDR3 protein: CASWGLSGERVGYNEQFF

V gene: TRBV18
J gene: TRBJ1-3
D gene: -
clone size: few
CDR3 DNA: TGTGCCAGCTCACCTTCCGGGACGCTAGGAAACACCATATATTTT
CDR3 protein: CASSPSGTLGNTIYF

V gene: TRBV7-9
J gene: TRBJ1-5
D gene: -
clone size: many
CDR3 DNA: TGTGCCAGCAGCCTAGCACGGGCGACGGGCAATCAGCCCCAGCATTTT
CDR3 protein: CASSLARATGNQPQHF

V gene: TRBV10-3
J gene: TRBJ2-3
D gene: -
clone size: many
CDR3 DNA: TGTGCCACCGTCGGTTGGGGGGATACGCAGTATTTT
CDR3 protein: CATVGWGDTQYF

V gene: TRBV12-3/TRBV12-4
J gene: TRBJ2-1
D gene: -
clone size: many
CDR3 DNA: TGTGCCAGCAGCTCACAGGGAGTGGGTGAGCAGTTCTTC
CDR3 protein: CASSSQGVGEQFF

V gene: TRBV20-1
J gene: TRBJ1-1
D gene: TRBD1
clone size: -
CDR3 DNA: TGCAGTGCTAGTCACCGGGACAGGGGGGGTGAAGCTTTCTTT
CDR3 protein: CSASHRDRGGEAFF

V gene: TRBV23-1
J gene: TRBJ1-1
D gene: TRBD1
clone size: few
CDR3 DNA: TGCGCCAGCAGTCAACCTCTCGACAGGGAGAGGTCCGCTGGGGTCGCTGAAGCTTTCTTT
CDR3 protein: CASSQPLDRERSAGVAEAFF

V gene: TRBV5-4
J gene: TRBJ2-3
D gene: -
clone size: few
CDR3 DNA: TGTGCCAGCAGCTCCGGGCCCCTAATGGGAGATACGCAGTATTTT
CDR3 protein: CASSSGPLMGDTQYF

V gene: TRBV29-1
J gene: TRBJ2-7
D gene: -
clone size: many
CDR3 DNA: TGCAGCGTTAGATGGGGACTTAGCTCCTACGAGCAGTACTTC
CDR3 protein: CSVRWGLSSYEQYF

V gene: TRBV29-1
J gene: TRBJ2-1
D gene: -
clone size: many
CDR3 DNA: TGCAGCGCCCCTTTGGGTCGCAATGAGCAGTTCTTC
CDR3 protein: CSAPLGRNEQFF

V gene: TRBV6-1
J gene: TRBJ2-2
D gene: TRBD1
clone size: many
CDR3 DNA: TGTGCCAGCAGTGGCGACAGGGGGCGGAGCACCGGGGAGCTGTTTTTT
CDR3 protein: CASSGDRGRSTGELFF

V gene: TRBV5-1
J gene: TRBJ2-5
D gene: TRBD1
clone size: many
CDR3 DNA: TGCGCCAGCAGCCGAGACAGGGGGGATAGGGAGACCCAGTACTTC
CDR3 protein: CASSRDRGDRETQYF

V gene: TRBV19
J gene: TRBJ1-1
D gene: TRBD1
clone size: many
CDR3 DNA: TGTGCCAGTAGTTTGGACAGGGTGAACACTGAAGCTTTCTTT
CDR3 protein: CASSLDRVNTEAFF

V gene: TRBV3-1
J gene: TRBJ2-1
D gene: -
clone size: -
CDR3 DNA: TGTGCCAGCAGCCAACCGGGACTTTTCAATGAGCAGTTCTTC
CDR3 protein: CASSQPGLFNEQFF

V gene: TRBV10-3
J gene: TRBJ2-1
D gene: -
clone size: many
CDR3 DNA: TGTGCCATCAGTGTGGAGGGAGCCCCTTACAATGAGCAGTTCTTC
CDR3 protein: CAISVEGAPYNEQFF

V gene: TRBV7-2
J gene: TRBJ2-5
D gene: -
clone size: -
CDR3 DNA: TGTGCCAGCAGCTTCTACTTTTCGGGGGCAGAGACCCAGTACTTC
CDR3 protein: CASSFYFSGAETQYF

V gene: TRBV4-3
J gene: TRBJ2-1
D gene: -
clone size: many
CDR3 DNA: TGCGCCAGCAGCCAGACCTCATGGGATGAGCAGTTCTTC
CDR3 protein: CASSQTSWDEQFF

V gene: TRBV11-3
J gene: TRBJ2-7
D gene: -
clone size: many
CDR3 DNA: TGTGCCAGCAGCTTCTTGGGGGATCTGACTTTACAGGGCTTCGCCTACGAGCAGTACTTC
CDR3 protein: CASSFLGDLTLQGFAYEQYF

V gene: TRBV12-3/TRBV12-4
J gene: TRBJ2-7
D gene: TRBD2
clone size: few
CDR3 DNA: TGTGCCAGCAGTTTAGCTCCTAGCGGGGTAGAGCAGTACTTC
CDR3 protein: CASSLAPSGVEQYF

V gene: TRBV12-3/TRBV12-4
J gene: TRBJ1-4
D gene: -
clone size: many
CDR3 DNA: TGTGCCAGCAGTCCAACAGAGCTAGGAACTAATGAAAAACTGTTTTTT
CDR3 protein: CASSPTELGTNEKLFF

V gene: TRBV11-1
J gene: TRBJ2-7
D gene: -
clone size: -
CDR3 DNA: TGTGCCAGCAGCTTAGGGACTTTCCAAGGTCGGCCCCCCTACGAGCAGTACTTC
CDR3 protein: CASSLGTFQGRPPYEQYF

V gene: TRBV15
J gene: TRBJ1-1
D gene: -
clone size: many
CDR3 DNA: TGTGCCACCAGCAGACCAGGGCCTGAAGCTTTCTTT
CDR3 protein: CATSRPGPEAFF

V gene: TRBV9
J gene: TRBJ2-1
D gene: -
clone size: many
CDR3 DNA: TGTGCCAGCAGCGTCATGGGGGTCAATGAGCAGTTCTTC
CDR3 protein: CASSVMGVNEQFF

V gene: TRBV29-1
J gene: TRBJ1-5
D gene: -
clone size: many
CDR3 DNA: TGCAGCGTTTTCGACAGCAGCAATCAGCCCCAGCATTTT
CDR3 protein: CSVFDSSNQPQHF

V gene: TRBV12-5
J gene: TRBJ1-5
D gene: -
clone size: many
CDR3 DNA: TGTGCTAGTGGCGACCTCGGGCCCCAGCATTTT
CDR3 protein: CASGDLGPQHF

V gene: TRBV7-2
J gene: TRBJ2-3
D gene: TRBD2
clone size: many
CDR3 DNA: TGTGCCAGCAGCTTAGGGACTAGCGCCGATACGCAGTATTTT
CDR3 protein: CASSLGTSADTQYF

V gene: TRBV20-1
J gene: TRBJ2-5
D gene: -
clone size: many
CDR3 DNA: TGCAGTGCGTCCAGGGAGGAGACCCAGTACTTC
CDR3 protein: CSASREETQYF

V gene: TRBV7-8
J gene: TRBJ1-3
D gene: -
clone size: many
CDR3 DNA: TGTGCCAGCAGCTTAGCGAAGGGCACAGGAAACACCATATATTTT
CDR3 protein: CASSLAKGTGNTIYF

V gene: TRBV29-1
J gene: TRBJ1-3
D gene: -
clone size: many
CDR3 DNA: TGCAGCGTACAGAGGGGGTTCGGTGGAAACACCATATATTTT
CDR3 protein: CSVQRGFGGNTIYF

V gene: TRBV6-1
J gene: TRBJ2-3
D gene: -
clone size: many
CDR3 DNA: TGTGCCAGCAGCATACAGGGAAGGGGCACAGATACGCAGTATTTT
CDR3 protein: CASSIQGRGTDTQYF

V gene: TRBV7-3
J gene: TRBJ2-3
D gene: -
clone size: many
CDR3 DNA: TGTGCCAGCAGCTTGGCGGGGTCCATCACAGATACGCAGTATTTT
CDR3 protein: CASSLAGSITDTQYF

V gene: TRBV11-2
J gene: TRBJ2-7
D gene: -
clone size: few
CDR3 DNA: TGTGCCAGCAGCTTCCCAGCGGGTGGACAGAGGGTCGGCTACTATGAGCAGTACTTC
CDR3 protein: CASSFPAGGQRVGYYEQYF

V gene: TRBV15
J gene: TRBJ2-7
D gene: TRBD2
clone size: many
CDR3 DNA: TGTGCCACCAGCGCCCAGGGACTACCCTACGAGCAGTACTTC
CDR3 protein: CATSAQGLPYEQYF